The 17 T cell receptor beta chains reported below all come from one sample, sequenced in a study of early T cells in non-severe SARS-CoV-2 infection. Via MiXCR, TCRdb re-called the 5' RACE reads, giving one row per CDR3 protein. There are around 86,000 distinct CDR3 sequences in the sample; over 12% occur only once, and about 0.59% lies in the top ten. Sequencing input: whole blood. These receptors were obtained from an adult who was a healthcare worker with PCR-confirmed SARS-CoV-2 infection or an uninfected control (not recorded which).

This clonotype has just a few counts. The chain is built from TRBV12-3 or TRBV12-4 and TRBJ2-2; D ambiguous. This CDR3 is built from 13 residues. V was cut by 6 bases and J by 4 bases, with 9 bases left in between. In DNA form, the CDR3 reads TGTGCCAGCAGACCTACAACCACCGGGGAGCTGTTTTTT. It specifies CASRPTTTGELFF.

The V call is TRBV6-2 or TRBV6-3, the J call TRBJ2-1, with TRBD2 identical over 7 bases. CDR1 is MNHEY and CDR2 is SVGEGT in the germline V gene. Trimming cost V 5 bases and J 8 bases; bases outside gene matches: 12. This CDR3 has 15 residues. CDR3 nucleotide sequence: TGTGCCAGCAGTATGACTAGCATTATCGGGGATGAGCAGTTCTTC. This encodes CASSMTSIIGDEQFF.

V is TRBV21-1 and J is TRBJ1-2. TRBV21-1 is a pseudogene locus. The CDR3 sequence is 16 residues long. The CDR3 region is CASFPRRVLFNYGYTF. The CDR3 coding sequence is TGTGCCAGCTTCCCAAGAAGGGTTCTATTCAACTATGGCTACACCTTC.

The chain recombines TRBV4-2 with TRBJ2-5; 15 nucleotides match TRBD2. From germline, CDR1 is LGHNA and CDR2 YNFKEQ. The CDR3 runs to 20 residues. The junction had 17 bases not matched to a gene; V was cut back by 0 bases and J by 9 bases. CDR3 amino acids: CASSQDQLGLAGGSPGAQYF. CDR3 in DNA: TGTGCCAGCAGCCAAGATCAATTGGGACTAGCGGGGGGCTCTCCGGGGGCCCAGTACTTC.

This clonotype was observed a few times. The genes are TRBV27 and TRBJ2-1, with TRBD1 matching 7 bases. This CDR3 spans 14 amino acids. V was clipped by 7 bases and J by 5 bases; unmatched bases: 8. Looked up from germline, CDR1 is MNHEY and CDR2 is SMNVEV (reference sequence). The DNA for the CDR3 is TGTGCCAGCACCGTGACAGGGTCGGACAATGAGCAGTTCTTC. The encoded protein is CASTVTGSDNEQFF.

This chain joins TRBV30 and TRBJ2-1; D not certain. CDR1 and CDR2 (germline): GTSNPN, SVGIG (reference sequence). This CDR3 region has 15 residues. Trimming removed 4 bases from V and 0 bases from J, with 13 bases in between. CDR3 in amino acids: CAWKWLRSSYNEQFF. For the CDR3, the DNA is TGTGCCTGGAAATGGCTGCGGAGCTCCTACAATGAGCAGTTCTTC.

The V and J genes are TRBV6-1 and TRBJ1-1, with D possibly TRBD1 on 5 matching bases. The germline CDR1 and CDR2 sequences are MNHNS and SASEGT. CDR3 length: 13 amino acids. CDR3 DNA sequence: TGTCGCTCTGGACACTCAGCATCATTTGAAGCTTTCTTT. It yields the protein CRSGHSASFEAFF.

There are a few counts of this clonotype. The chain couples TRBV30 to TRBJ2-1; the D is unclear. The CDR3 is 16 amino acids. V lost 4 bases and J 7 bases, leaving 23 bases between the germline ends. From germline, CDR1 is GTSNPN and CDR2 SVGIG (reference sequence). The CDR3 here is CAWNPFGVRFGNEQFF. CDR3 nucleotides: TGTGCCTGGAACCCTTTTGGGGTGAGATTTGGGAATGAGCAGTTCTTC.

This clonotype was found many times. The chain joins TRBV11-2 to TRBJ2-3; D uncertain. Per germline, CDR1 SGHAT and CDR2 FQNNGV. The V end was cut by 1 base, the J end by 6 bases, with 8 bases between. This CDR3 has 13 amino acids. CDR3 residues: CASSLGTPDTQYF. The CDR3 coding sequence is TGTGCCAGCAGCTTAGGGACCCCCGATACGCAGTATTTT.

The chain recombines TRBV27 with TRBJ2-2; D possibly corresponds to TRBD2 (5 bases). Germline CDR1 is MNHEY and CDR2 is SMNVEV (reference sequence). This CDR3 comprises 15 residues. The V end lost 3 bases, the J end lost 0 bases, and 8 bases lay between the germline ends. CDR3 residues: CASSLEAPNTGELFF. The CDR3 DNA follows: TGTGCCAGCAGTTTGGAGGCTCCGAACACCGGGGAGCTGTTTTTT.

Only a few counts were recorded for this clonotype. The chain employs TRBV7-2 and TRBJ2-6; tentative D call: TRBD1 (6 bases). The CDR3 contains 17 residues. V dropped 0 bases and J dropped 2 bases, with 11 bases sitting between them. The V gene's germline CDR1 is SGHTA and CDR2 FQGNSA. This chain's CDR3 is CASSLAQGIAGANVLTF. For the CDR3, the DNA is TGTGCCAGCAGCTTAGCACAGGGTATTGCTGGGGCCAACGTCCTGACTTTC.

This clonotype was picked up a small number of times. The chain combines TRBV6-2 or TRBV6-3 with TRBJ2-1; no firm D call. Germline values: CDR1 MNHEY, CDR2 SVGEGT. Trimming took 1 base from V and 4 from J, leaving 17 bases between them. The CDR3 covers 17 residues. CDR3 nucleotides: TGTGCCAGCAGTTACTTCTACCGGGCGGACCTATACAATGAGCAGTTCTTC. Its protein product is CASSYFYRADLYNEQFF.

The table lists this clonotype with many counts. The chain combines TRBV6-8 with TRBJ1-1; TRBD1 aligns across 9 bases. The germline V gene has CDR1 MNHGY and CDR2 SAAAGT. V was clipped by 2 bases and J by 4 bases; unmatched bases: 2. The CDR3 runs to 14 residues. The CDR3 loop is CASSYGTGITEAFF. The CDR3 nucleotides are TGTGCCAGCAGTTACGGGACAGGGATCACTGAAGCTTTCTTT.

This clonotype was detected a few times. The V gene is TRBV12-3 or TRBV12-4, the J gene TRBJ1-1, with a tentative D call TRBD1 (6 bases). V was shortened by 4 bases and J by 5 bases, with 11 bases between the two germline ends. The CDR3 is 13 amino acids. In DNA, the CDR3 is TGTGCCAGCAGTTGGGGGCGGGGGACTGAAGCTTTCTTT. This gives the protein CASSWGRGTEAFF.

In its sample, this clonotype was seen a few times. J is TRBJ1-3 and V is TRBV6-6; 7 bases are shared with TRBD1. The CDR3 is made up of 16 amino acids. V shed 8 bases, J shed 0 bases, and the junction held 10 bases outside the gene matches. From germline, CDR1 is MNHNY and CDR2 SVGAGI (reference sequence). This CDR3 reads CASGSQGDFSGNTIYF. CDR3 in DNA: TGTGCCAGCGGTTCCCAGGGGGACTTCTCTGGAAACACCATATATTTT.

J is TRBJ2-3 and V is TRBV7-9; 8 positions agree with TRBD2. Per germline, CDR1 SEHNR and CDR2 FQNEAQ (reference sequence). This CDR3 is 15 amino acids long. The J segment lost 2 bases and the V segment lost 5 bases, leaving 6 bases of the junction unmatched. The DNA for the CDR3 is TGTGCCAGCAGCCCCCGGGGGGGAAACACAGATACGCAGTATTTT. This translates into CASSPRGGNTDTQYF.

This sequence joins TRBV7-2 and TRBJ1-5; TRBD1 matches at 8 bases. The CDR3 is 15 residues long. Germline V gene sequence: CDR1 SGHTA, CDR2 FQGNSA. After removal of 1 base from V and 5 bases from J, the junction contained 4 bases not matched to a gene. DNA for the CDR3: TGTGCCAGCAGCTTAGGGGGACAGGCCTATCAGCCCCAGCATTTT. Amino acid sequence: CASSLGGQAYQPQHF. The complete variable domain, with remaining parts taken from reference TRBV7-2 and TRBJ1-5, reads GAGVSQSPSNKVTEKGKDVELRCDPISGHTALYWYRQSLGQGLEFLIYFQGNSAPDKSGLPSDRFSAERTGGSVSTLTIQRTQQEDSAVYLCASSLGGQAYQPQHFGDGTRLSIL.